A single count supports the clone carrying this T cell receptor (beta chain). Clones were read by immunoSEQ multiplex PCR, and TCRdb kept only the in-frame ones, dropping some. The table shows about 28,000 clones, with 75% to 90% occurring only once. These data belong to a study of T cells after posttransplantation cyclophosphamide. The ends were cut back, 6 bases at V and 4 bases at J, with 18 bases in the middle. Germline V gene data show CDR1 as SEHNR and CDR2 as FQNEAQ (reference sequence). The CDR3 has 15 amino acids. This sequence joins TRBV7-9 and TRBJ1-1; TRBD1 might be the D (6 bases). Sequenced: PBMCs. The receptor was derived from a man aged 50-60 years. The CDR3 loop reads CASSFTGTRSTEAFF. CDR3 nucleotide sequence: TGTGCCAGCAGTTTCACCGGGACACGGAGCACTGAAGCTTTCTTT.